These T cell receptor beta chains were read from a single sample in a study of cytomegalovirus exposure and HLA in healthy donors. Some clones are missing from TCRdb's copy, which holds only in-frame ones; the method was immunoSEQ multiplex PCR. The profile shows 70,000 or so clones, about 95% of them singletons. Sequenced material: PBMCs. Every receptor here comes from a woman between 18 and 29 years old in good health and CMV-seropositive. The CDR3 runs from the conserved cysteine through the conserved F or W. The D gene is left open where the match is weak. Not every row has a clone size; where given, it reads once, few, many or a size class.

v_call,j_call,clone_size,d_call,cdr3_aa,cdr3_nt
TRBV5-1,TRBJ2-5,NA,TRBD2,CASSSGGLADGTEETQYF,TGCGCCAGCAGCTCGGGAGGGCTAGCGGATGGGACGGAGGAGACCCAGTACTTC
TRBV6-6,TRBJ1-1,NA,NA,CASSPRAAEAFF,TGTGCCAGCAGCCCGAGGGCGGCTGAAGCTTTCTTT
TRBV4-3,TRBJ2-5,NA,NA,CASSQERSGGIGTQYF,TGCGCCAGCAGCCAAGAGAGGAGTGGGGGCATAGGGACCCAGTACTTC
TRBV30,TRBJ1-1,NA,TRBD1,CAWILRGGANLEAFF,TGTGCCTGGATCCTCAGAGGGGGCGCCAACCTTGAAGCTTTCTTT
TRBV5-8,TRBJ1-2,NA,NA,CASSQGRAGGYTF,TGTGCCAGCAGCCAAGGGAGGGCAGGTGGCTACACCTTC
TRBV27,TRBJ2-7,NA,NA,CASSLGRGSEQYF,TGTGCCAGCAGCCTCGGGAGAGGGTCCGAGCAGTACTTC
TRBV30,TRBJ2-7,NA,TRBD2,CAWSVASGIYEQYF,TGTGCCTGGAGTGTCGCTAGCGGGATCTACGAGCAGTACTTC
TRBV6-4,TRBJ2-1,NA,NA,CASSDLGAGGNEQFF,TGTGCCAGCAGTGATTTGGGGGCTGGGGGCAATGAGCAGTTCTTC
TRBV4-2,TRBJ1-4,NA,TRBD1,CASSLRDSDEKLFF,TGTGCCAGCAGCCTCCGGGACAGTGATGAAAAACTGTTTTTT
TRBV6-1,TRBJ2-7,NA,NA,CASSELAGNSYEQYF,TGTGCCAGCAGTGAACTGGCAGGGAACTCCTACGAGCAGTACTTC
TRBV11-3,TRBJ1-2,NA,TRBD1,CASSSPGQGASNYGYTF,TGTGCCAGCAGCTCTCCGGGACAGGGGGCATCGAACTATGGCTACACCTTC
TRBV30,TRBJ2-7,NA,NA,CACTREQGPTYEQYF,TGTGCCTGTACCCGCGAACAGGGTCCAACCTACGAGCAGTACTTC
TRBV14,TRBJ2-1,NA,NA,CASSPGWNEQFF,TGTGCCAGCAGCCCGGGGTGGAATGAGCAGTTCTTC
TRBV6-1,TRBJ1-2,once,NA,CASSEAGGLYGYTF,TGTGCCAGCAGTGAAGCGGGGGGATTGTATGGCTACACCTTC
TRBV5-1,TRBJ2-1,NA,NA,CASGQDSYNEQFF,TGCGCCAGCGGGCAGGACTCCTACAATGAGCAGTTCTTC
TRBV15,TRBJ1-2,NA,NA,CATSRDPQDYYGYTF,TGTGCCACCAGCAGAGACCCACAGGATTACTATGGCTACACCTTC